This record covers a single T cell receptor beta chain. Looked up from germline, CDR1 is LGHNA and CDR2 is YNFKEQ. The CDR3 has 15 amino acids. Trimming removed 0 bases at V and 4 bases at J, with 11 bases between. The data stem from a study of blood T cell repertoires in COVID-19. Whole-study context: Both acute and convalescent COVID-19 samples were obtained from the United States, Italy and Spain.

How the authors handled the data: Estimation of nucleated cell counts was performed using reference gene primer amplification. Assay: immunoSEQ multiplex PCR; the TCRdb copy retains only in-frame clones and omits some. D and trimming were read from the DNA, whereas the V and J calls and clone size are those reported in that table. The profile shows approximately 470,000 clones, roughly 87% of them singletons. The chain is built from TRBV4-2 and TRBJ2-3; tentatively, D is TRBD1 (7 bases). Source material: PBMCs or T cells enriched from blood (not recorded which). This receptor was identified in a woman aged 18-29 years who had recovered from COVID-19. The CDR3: CASSQEQGRPDTQYF. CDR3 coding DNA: TGTGCCAGCAGCCAAGAACAGGGGAGGCCAGATACGCAGTATTTT.